The sequence of this TCR beta chain was determined in a study of early T cells in non-severe SARS-CoV-2 infection. Study conclusions and caveats: The study's VDJdb matching favored anti-spike CD8 responses and missed private and CD4 specificities.

Using its own MiXCR run on the 5' RACE reads, TCRdb lists one record per CDR3 protein. The top ten clones hold 4.5% to 6.5% of a sample with approximately 90,000 distinct CDR3 sequences, approximately 17% of them seen once. This clonotype was detected only a few times. Its antigen is undetermined. V lost 3 bases and J lost 8; bases outside the gene matches: 10. CDR1 and CDR2 (germline): MGHRA, YSYEKL. The CDR3 is 15 residues long. This clonotype was obtained from an adult who was a healthcare worker with PCR-confirmed SARS-CoV-2 infection or an uninfected control (not recorded which). The specimen was whole blood, collected at baseline. The V gene is TRBV4-1, the J gene TRBJ2-1, with 7 nucleotides matching TRBD2. CDR3 sequence: CASSQKWTRRDEQFF. The CDR3 DNA sequence: TGCGCCAGCAGCCAGAAATGGACTAGGCGCGATGAGCAGTTCTTC.